This entry lists 24 T cell receptor beta chains sequenced from one sample in a study of T cell repertoires in cytomegalovirus infection. TCRdb analysed the reads with MiXCR anew, one entry per CDR3 protein. The table includes hundreds of thousands of distinct CDR3 sequences, roughly a quarter detected once. Material: CD8+ T cells from PBMCs. The receptors shown here come from a human donor in good health (CMV status not recorded). Some clones in this sample may be carry-over from other donors' samples.

This clonotype showed up just once. The rearrangement uses TRBV28 and TRBJ2-7, with TRBD1 matching over 7 bases. The germline gives CDR1 MDHEN, CDR2 SYDVKM. The CDR3 length is 13 residues. The CDR3 coding sequence is TGTGCCAACAGTCGACAGGGATCCTACGAGCAGTACGTC. It yields the protein CANSRQGSYEQYV.

This clonotype has a handful of counts. The V gene is TRBV10-1, the J gene TRBJ2-7, with 8 positions matching TRBD2. CDR1 and CDR2 from the germline V gene are WNHNN and SYGVQD (reference sequence). The CDR3 length is 13 residues. V shed 3 bases and J 2 bases; nucleotides not matched to a gene: 0. Here the CDR3 DNA reads TGCGCCAGCAGTGACGGGGGGGCCTACGAGCAGTACTTC. This encodes CASSDGGAYEQYF.

In this sample, this clonotype turned up many times. The chain has TRBV7-8 and TRBJ2-1, with 7 bases identical to TRBD2. The CDR3 is 15 residues long. CDR1 SGHVS and CDR2 FQNEAQ come from the germline V gene. V trimming: 0 bases; J trimming: 3 bases; junction bases outside the gene matches: 2. The CDR3 bases are TGTGCCAGCAGCTTAGCGAGGACTAGCTACAATGAGCAGTTCTTC. It translates to CASSLARTSYNEQFF.

The genes are TRBV19 and TRBJ2-1; D ambiguous. The CDR3 covers 15 residues. The germline V and J ends were trimmed by 1 base and 2 bases, with 9 bases remaining between them. Per the germline V gene, CDR1 is LNHDA and CDR2 is SQIVND (reference sequence). CDR3 residues: CASSIGRAPYNEQFF. The CDR3 nucleotides read TGTGCCAGTAGTATAGGTAGGGCCCCCTACAATGAGCAGTTCTTC.

This clonotype was seen repeatedly, ten times or more. The rearrangement uses TRBV28 and TRBJ1-4; weak D call: TRBD1 (5 bases). Trimming removed 3 bases at V and 6 bases at J, with 17 bases between. Germline CDR1 reads MDHEN; CDR2 reads SYDVKM. The CDR3 spans 16 residues. The DNA of the CDR3 is TGTGCCAGCAGTTTTCCCCTACCAGGGTTGGATGAAAAACTGTTTTTT. This encodes CASSFPLPGLDEKLFF.

The sample holds a few counts of this clonotype. The chain employs TRBV6-2 or TRBV6-3 and TRBJ2-1; 7 bases are shared with TRBD2. V lost 6 bases to trimming and J lost 8 bases; unmatched junction nucleotides: 7. Germline values: CDR1 MNHEY, CDR2 SVGEGT. The CDR3 has 13 amino acids. The CDR3 nucleotides are TGTGCCAGCAGGACCGGGACTAAGGATGAGCAGTTCTTC. As protein: CASRTGTKDEQFF.

This sequence joins TRBV5-1 and TRBJ2-5; D remains unclear. Between the trimmed V and J ends, which lost 7 bases and 4 bases, there was a span of 8 bases. CDR1 SGHRS and CDR2 YFSETQ come from the germline V gene. The CDR3 sequence is 11 residues long. In DNA form, the CDR3 reads TGCGCCAGCTACAGAGGAGAGACCCAGTACTTC. Its translation: CASYRGETQYF.

The V and J genes are TRBV24-1 and TRBJ2-5; possibly TRBD1 for D (6 bases). This CDR3 has 17 amino acids. V shed 2 bases and J shed 0 bases, with 15 bases lying between them. CDR1 KGHDR and CDR2 SFDVKD come from the germline V gene. The CDR3 spells CATSDSRWTADQETQYF. CDR3 bases: TGTGCCACCAGTGATTCGAGGTGGACAGCCGACCAAGAGACCCAGTACTTC.

For this clonotype: A read error may account for a junction end that differs from germline. The chain is built from TRBV4-1 and TRBJ2-2; 8 bases are shared with TRBD2. This CDR3 spans 15 amino acids. Germline assignment: CDR1 MGHRA and CDR2 YSYEKL. This CDR3 is CTSSLGLDNTGELFF. The CDR3 DNA reads TGCACCAGCAGCCTGGGACTAGATAACACCGGGGAGCTGTTTTTT.

This clonotype was picked up a small number of times. The chain carries TRBV6-5 and TRBJ2-2; D gene unclear. The CDR3 covers 13 residues. CDR1 is MNHEY and CDR2 is SVGAGI in the germline V gene. The V end lost 2 bases, the J end lost 5 bases, and 6 bases lay between the germline ends. The chain's CDR3 is CASSYRLTGELFF. CDR3 coding DNA: TGTGCCAGCAGTTACCGACTGACCGGGGAGCTGTTTTTT.

A few counts support this clonotype. This chain joins TRBV25-1 and TRBJ2-3; tentatively, D is TRBD2 (6 bases). Trimming removed 1 base at V and 3 bases at J, with 11 bases between. CDR1 is MGHDK, CDR2 SYGVNS, per germline. The CDR3 has 15 amino acids. CDR3 in DNA: TGTGCCAGCAGTGAATCGGTAGGGAGGACAGATACGCAGTATTTT. The encoded protein is CASSESVGRTDTQYF.

The chain carries TRBV2 and TRBJ2-1; tentative D call: TRBD1 (5 bases). V was trimmed by 6 bases and J by 6 bases, leaving 12 bases between them. Looked up from germline, CDR1 is SNHLY and CDR2 is FYNNEI. The CDR3 consists of 13 residues. CDR3: CASRPRAVNEQFF. In nucleotides, the CDR3 is TGTGCCAGCAGACCCAGGGCGGTCAATGAGCAGTTCTTC.

V usage is TRBV14 and J usage is TRBJ2-2; 7 bases are shared with TRBD2. V lost 0 bases, J lost 3 bases, and 7 bases stayed unmatched. The CDR3 is made up of 17 amino acids. The germline V gene encodes CDR1 SGHDN and CDR2 FVKESK. Written as DNA, the CDR3 is TGTGCCAGCAGCCAAGATCAGGGAGGGGCCTACACCGGGGAGCTGTTTTTT. The encoded protein is CASSQDQGGAYTGELFF.

This chain connects TRBV23-1 to TRBJ2-2, with D unclear. TRBV23-1 is marked as an open reading frame, function uncertain. This CDR3 contains 16 residues. V gave up 6 bases and J gave up 6 bases, with 20 bases separating them. CDR3 loop: CASSSKTAYGAGELFF. CDR3 coding DNA: TGCGCCAGCAGCTCCAAAACAGCCTACGGCGCCGGGGAGCTGTTTTTT.

In its sample, this clonotype was seen many times. V is TRBV7-2 and J is TRBJ2-3, with D unresolved. This CDR3 spans 15 amino acids. Germline CDR1 is SGHTA and CDR2 is FQGNSA. V dropped 2 bases and J dropped 2 bases, with 11 bases sitting between them. Here the CDR3 reads CASSLFGGDTDTQYF. Here the CDR3 DNA reads TGTGCCAGCAGCTTATTTGGCGGAGACACAGATACGCAGTATTTT.

The chain has TRBV6-2 or TRBV6-3 and TRBJ2-1; D ambiguous. This CDR3 contains 12 residues. V lost 3 bases and J lost 6, with 6 bases in between. CDR1 is MNHEY and CDR2 is SVGEGT in the germline V gene. The CDR3 coding sequence is TGTGCCAGCAGTTATACGACCAATGAGCAGTTCTTC. Its translation is CASSYTTNEQFF.

This clonotype was seen a few times. This chain uses TRBV7-8 with TRBJ1-1; D is unresolved. V lost 4 bases and J 11 bases, leaving 14 bases between the germline ends. The CDR3 consists of 12 residues. In germline, CDR1 is SGHVS, CDR2 FQNEAQ. The CDR3 nucleotides read TGTGCCAGCAGCTCCGGCGGCCTTAGGGCTTTCTTT. This encodes CASSSGGLRAFF.

This chain uses TRBV6-6 with TRBJ2-3; 11 positions match TRBD2. The CDR3 has 16 residues. The germline V gene has CDR1 MNHNY and CDR2 SVGAGI (reference sequence). The J segment lost 2 bases and the V segment lost 4 bases, leaving 5 bases of the junction unmatched. In nucleotides, the CDR3 is TGTGCCAGCAGTTTCCTGACTAGCGGGATCACAGATACGCAGTATTTT. Residues: CASSFLTSGITDTQYF.

The V gene is TRBV19, the J gene TRBJ2-1, with D maybe TRBD2 (5 bases). Germline CDR1 and CDR2: LNHDA and SQIVND (reference sequence). The CDR3 extends over 14 amino acids. Trimming took off 7 bases at V and 0 bases at J, with 10 bases between the two ends. CDR3 nucleotide sequence: TGTGCCAGTACCGCGGGCAACTCCTACAATGAGCAGTTCTTC. Translating gives CASTAGNSYNEQFF.

This rearrangement joins TRBV7-2 to TRBJ2-3, with 7 bases that match TRBD2. Germline assignment: CDR1 SGHTA and CDR2 FQGNSA. V trimming: 0 bases; J trimming: 2 bases; junction bases outside the gene matches: 5. The CDR3 consists of 16 residues. The CDR3 nucleotides are TGTGCCAGCAGCTTAGCTCCTAGCGGCACCACAGATACGCAGTATTTT. It yields the protein CASSLAPSGTTDTQYF.

This clonotype turned up a few times. The rearrangement links TRBV6-2 or TRBV6-3 to TRBJ2-7, with 7 nucleotides matching TRBD2. CDR3 length: 12 residues. Germline CDR1 is MNHEY and CDR2 is SVGEGT. V trimming: 7 bases; J trimming: 2 bases; junction bases outside the gene matches: 2. CDR3 sequence: CASTSGTYEQYV. The DNA of the CDR3 is TGTGCCAGCACCAGCGGGACCTACGAGCAGTACGTC.

This chain connects TRBV9 to TRBJ2-1; D unclear. The CDR3 runs 16 residues. Germline lookup yields CDR1 SGDLS and CDR2 YYNGEE. Trimming removed 2 bases at V and 3 bases at J, with 15 bases between. CDR3 amino acids: CASSVQLGSIYNEQFF. The CDR3 nucleotides read TGTGCCAGCAGCGTTCAACTGGGATCAATCTACAATGAGCAGTTCTTC.

The sample holds many counts of this clonotype. The chain joins TRBV7-8 to TRBJ2-2, with 11 positions matching TRBD1. The germline V gene encodes CDR1 SGHVS and CDR2 FQNEAQ. With 5 bases clipped from V and 5 bases from J, the junction kept 10 bases outside the gene matches. This CDR3 contains 17 residues. The CDR3 sequence: CASSPTLRDRGTGELFF. The CDR3 bases are TGTGCCAGCAGCCCAACCCTCCGGGACAGGGGGACCGGGGAGCTGTTTTTT.

The chain joins TRBV19 to TRBJ2-1; D remains ambiguous. CDR1 and CDR2 from the germline V gene are LNHDA and SQIVND (reference sequence). This CDR3 contains 15 residues. V dropped 7 bases and J dropped 3 bases, with 16 bases sitting between them. CDR3 sequence: CASTDGPSGYNEQFF. CDR3 nucleotide sequence: TGTGCCAGTACCGATGGACCATCGGGCTACAATGAGCAGTTCTTC.